This T cell receptor beta chain was sequenced for a study of T cell repertoires in cytomegalovirus infection (dated by TCRdb to the late 2010s). A note on the overall study: Recently identified HLA-C-restricted CMV epitopes, whose presentation resists viral immunomodulation, were targeted by peptide stimulations together with well-studied HLA-B-restricted epitopes. Because public TCR beta signatures pointed to carriage of CMV infection together with the matching HLA type, the HLA type of each donor mattered for the analysis.

This clonotype has a handful of counts. Which antigen it targets is not known. Base qualities were left out, and no much larger clone turns up one base away. V is reduced by 5 bases and J by 5 bases, leaving a spacing of 18 bases between them. In the germline V gene, CDR1 corresponds to SGHTA and CDR2 to FQGNSA. The CDR3 spans 15 residues, from the cysteine through the phenylalanine. Here the CDR3 DNA is all that survives: 45 bases in frame from base 1. The data were produced on an Illumina HiSeq 1500. Using fastp at Q25 and MiXCR, TCRdb reprocessed the public reads and kept productive beta chains. Rows with a matching CDR3 protein are joined into one entry that keeps the most common DNA and genes. In all, the sample holds approximately 350,000 distinct CDR3 sequences, and roughly 34% of those were seen once. The ten largest account for roughly 14% of the sample. The meaning of the sample's treatment or condition label: in vitro stimulation with specific CMV peptide epitopes to enrich CMV-specific T cells.

Beyond this particular receptor, the publication reports: In both this cohort and an independent roughly 330-donor cohort, the cumulative frequency of public TCR beta family members distinguished carriers of CMV infection plus the relevant HLA type. The ex vivo response was dominated by HLA-C-restricted CMV-specific TCR beta clonotypes, and the single most frequent clonotype in two of eight donors was supplied by these HLA-C-restricted clonotypes.

The sequence derives from a human donor in good health (CMV status not recorded). Some clones in this sample may be carry-over from other donors' samples. This sample comprised cultured PBMCs, obtained from culture after CMV antigen stimulation. The chain is encoded by TRBV7-2 joined to TRBJ1-1; matching of 6 bases hints at TRBD1 as the D gene. Here is the DNA: TGTGCCAGCAGCCCGCTTTTGGGGGCCAGGACTGAAGCTTTCTTT. This yields the protein CASSPLLGARTEAFF.